The 18 T cell receptor beta chains given below trace back to one sample, sequenced in a study of shared clonotypes between healthy human individuals. Measured with immunoSEQ multiplex PCR; TCRdb has only the in-frame clones, and not every one. The data contain 2 million or so clones, approximately 94% of them seen just once; the ten biggest clones take up about 1.1%. Cells designated naive CD8 were CD45RO-negative and were positively selected for CCR7, with terminally differentiated effector memory CD45RA+ cells excluded. The sequenced sample consisted of naive CD8+ T cells sorted from blood. The receptor set was obtained from a man younger than 35 in good health.

This chain joins TRBV6-6 and TRBJ2-5; 7 nucleotides align to TRBD2. Germline assignment: CDR1 MNHNY and CDR2 SVGAGI (reference sequence). The CDR3 loop spans 15 amino acids. V was pared by 4 bases and J by 5 bases, with 10 bases of the junction left unmatched. CDR3: CASSSLGGGDETQYF. CDR3 nucleotides: TGTGCCAGCAGTTCCCTTGGGGGGGGAGACGAGACCCAGTACTTC.

The chain recombines TRBV5-1 with TRBJ2-7; no clear D gene. Germline V lookup: CDR1 SGHRS, CDR2 YFSETQ. Trimming cost V 0 bases and J 0 bases, with 16 bases left between them. The CDR3 is 17 amino acids. The CDR3 coding sequence is TGCGCCAGCAGCTTGGGGTGGTCCAACGACCCCTCCTACGAGCAGTACTTC. This gives the protein CASSLGWSNDPSYEQYF.

This chain connects TRBV6-1 to TRBJ2-2; the match to TRBD2 covers 13 bases. This CDR3 has 15 amino acids. Germline CDR1 reads MNHNS; CDR2 reads SASEGT. J gave up 5 bases and V 6 bases, and 3 bases lay outside the gene matches. For the CDR3, the DNA is TGTGCCAGCAGAAGACTAGCGGGGGGTACCGGGGAGCTGTTTTTT. Its protein product is CASRRLAGGTGELFF.

This chain uses TRBV25-1 with TRBJ1-2, with a possible D match to TRBD1 (5 bases). Germline V gene lookup returns CDR1 MGHDK and CDR2 SYGVNS. V dropped 5 bases and J dropped 8 bases, with 18 bases sitting between them. The CDR3 has 14 amino acids. The CDR3 bases are TGTGCCAGCAGTTCAGCCGGGACGGCGGGAGGCTACACCTTC. Translated: CASSSAGTAGGYTF.

Comments on this clone: The same CDR3 also results from other DNA sequences found in this sample. The J gene is TRBJ2-3, the V gene TRBV7-9, with unresolved D. V was trimmed by 1 base and J by 4 bases, leaving 6 bases between them. The CDR3 runs 13 residues. From germline, CDR1 is SEHNR and CDR2 FQNEAQ (reference sequence). The chain's CDR3 is CASSLVSADTQYF. The CDR3 DNA reads as TGTGCCAGCAGCTTAGTATCGGCAGATACGCAGTATTTT. Variable domain in full (rest from reference TRBV7-9 and TRBJ2-3): DTGVSQNPRHKITKRGQNVTFRCDPISEHNRLYWYRQTLGQGPEFLTYFQNEAQLEKSRLLSDRFSAERPKGSFSTLEIQRTEQGDSAMYLCASSLVSADTQYFGPGTRLTVL.

Worth noting for this clone: Other nucleotide sequences in the sample specify the same CDR3. The rearrangement uses TRBV9 and TRBJ2-7; TRBD1 agrees at 8 bases. Trimming cost V 0 bases and J 3 bases; bases outside gene matches: 2. The CDR3 is 14 residues long. Germline V lookup: CDR1 SGDLS, CDR2 YYNGEE. As DNA, the CDR3 is TGTGCCAGCAGCGTAGGCGACAGGGGCTACGAGCAGTACTTC. Translated, it gives CASSVGDRGYEQYF.

The chain links TRBV5-4 to TRBJ1-1; no reliable D call. Trimming cost V 10 bases and J 10 bases, with 14 bases left between them. The CDR3 sequence is 10 residues long. In germline, CDR1 is SGHNT, CDR2 YYREEE (reference sequence). CDR3 loop: CAYTGTRAFF. DNA for the CDR3: TGTGCCTACACCGGTACACGAGCTTTCTTT.

V gene TRBV13 combines with J gene TRBJ2-1; 11 bases are a match to TRBD2. J lost 5 bases, V lost 7 bases, and 10 bases had no gene match. The CDR3 totals 16 residues. From germline, CDR1 is PRHDT and CDR2 FYEKMQ (reference sequence). The CDR3 region has the DNA TGTGCCAGCAACTTCCTGGGACTAGCGGTAAACAATGAGCAGTTCTTC. Translating it yields CASNFLGLAVNNEQFF.

This chain connects TRBV5-4 to TRBJ2-5; 9 positions agree with TRBD2. The junction had 13 bases not matched to a gene; V was cut back by 0 bases and J by 1 base. Germline assignment: CDR1 SGHNT and CDR2 YYREEE (reference sequence). The CDR3 is made up of 19 amino acids. The CDR3 spells CASSLAGGRLAASQETQYF. In DNA, the CDR3 is TGTGCCAGCAGCTTGGCGGGGGGTAGACTAGCGGCTTCCCAAGAGACCCAGTACTTC. The full variable domain, rest sourced from reference TRBV5-4 and TRBJ2-5, is ETGVTQSPTHLIKTRGQQVTLRCSSQSGHNTVSWYQQALGQGPQFIFQYYREEENGRGNFPPRFSGLQFPNYSSELNVNALELDDSALYLCASSLAGGRLAASQETQYFGPGTRLLVL.

The rearrangement links TRBV29-1 to TRBJ1-1; D gene ambiguous. The CDR3 sequence is 16 residues long. V lost 0 bases, J lost 5 bases, and 19 bases lay in between. The germline CDR1 and CDR2 sequences are SQVTM and ANQGSEA. In nucleotides, the CDR3 is TGCAGCGTTGAAGATCCGGGAGCCGCCGGAGGAACTGAAGCTTTCTTT. As protein: CSVEDPGAAGGTEAFF. Looking up the rest from reference TRBV29-1 and TRBJ1-1 gives the full variable domain: SAVISQKPSRDICQRGTSLTIQCQVDSQVTMMFWYRQQPGQSLTLIATANQGSEATYESGFVIDKFPISRPNLTFSTLTVSNMSPEDSSIYLCSVEDPGAAGGTEAFFGQGTRLTVV.

The chain combines TRBV27 with TRBJ1-6; D uncertain. Germline CDR1 MNHEY, CDR2 SMNVEV (reference sequence). The CDR3 sequence is 15 residues long. Between the trimmed V and J ends, which lost 2 bases and 7 bases, there was a span of 12 bases. Written as DNA, the CDR3 is TGTGCCAGCAGTTTAGGAGGGCCTCGGAATTCACCCCTCCACTTT. Protein: CASSLGGPRNSPLHF.

The J gene is TRBJ2-1, the V gene TRBV7-9, with 7 bases fitting TRBD1. J lost 0 bases, V lost 5 bases, and 7 bases had no gene match. The length of the CDR3 is 16 residues. The germline V gene encodes CDR1 SEHNR and CDR2 FQNEAQ (reference sequence). CDR3 sequence: CASSTMTGFSYNEQFF. The CDR3 DNA reads as TGTGCCAGCAGCACTATGACAGGGTTCTCCTACAATGAGCAGTTCTTC.

The DNA for the CDR3 is TGTGCCAGCAGCTTAAATGCTGGGGTAGGGGATATGAACACTGAAGCTTTCTTT. As protein: CASSLNAGVGDMNTEAFF. This sequence joins TRBV7-9 and TRBJ1-1; a possible D gene is TRBD1 (5 bases). The CDR3 sequence is 18 residues long. V dropped 2 bases and J dropped 0 bases, with 19 bases sitting between them. Germline CDR1 reads SEHNR; CDR2 reads FQNEAQ (reference sequence).

This clone has only one observation. Other DNA sequences in this sample translate to the same CDR3. The V and J genes are TRBV18 and TRBJ2-7; 7 bases line up with TRBD1. Trimming removed 3 bases from V and 4 bases from J; junction bases left unmatched: 3. This CDR3 is built from 13 residues. Germline V lookup: CDR1 KGHSH, CDR2 LQKENI. This CDR3 reads CASSPGQSYEQYF. CDR3 DNA sequence: TGTGCCAGCTCACCGGGACAGAGTTACGAGCAGTACTTC.

This chain links TRBV5-1 with TRBJ1-1; D is ambiguous. CDR3 length: 14 amino acids. The ends were cut back, 2 bases at V and 1 base at J, with 9 bases in the middle. Germline CDR1 is SGHRS and CDR2 is YFSETQ. CDR3 protein: CASSFNAGNTEAFF. For the CDR3, the DNA is TGCGCCAGCAGCTTCAACGCAGGGAACACTGAAGCTTTCTTT.

With respect to this clone: The sample has other DNA sequences that encode this CDR3 too. The chain couples TRBV4-1 to TRBJ1-1; TRBD1 might be the D (5 bases). Trimming shortened V by 1 base and J by 4 bases, and 7 bases separated the two germline ends. The CDR3 is made up of 13 amino acids. Germline V gives CDR1 MGHRA, CDR2 YSYEKL. The CDR3 spells CASSQVRGTEAFF. In DNA, the CDR3 is TGCGCCAGCAGCCAAGTTAGGGGCACTGAAGCTTTCTTT.

In this sample, this clone turned up once. The sample has other DNA sequences that encode this CDR3 too. J is TRBJ2-2 and V is TRBV6-5; D remains ambiguous. V dropped 4 bases and J dropped 2 bases, with 8 bases sitting between them. Per germline, CDR1 MNHEY and CDR2 SVGAGI. The CDR3 runs 14 residues. The CDR3 spells CASSLGPNTGELFF. As DNA, the CDR3 is TGTGCCAGCAGTTTAGGACCAAACACCGGGGAGCTGTTTTTT.

V usage is TRBV27 and J usage is TRBJ2-1, with D tentatively TRBD2 (6 bases). V lost 0 bases and J 5 bases, leaving 20 bases between the germline ends. Germline V CDR1 and CDR2: MNHEY, SMNVEV (reference sequence). CDR3 length: 18 residues. CDR3: CASSLSWGDWNGDNEQFF. The CDR3 DNA reads as TGTGCCAGCAGTTTATCTTGGGGGGATTGGAACGGAGACAATGAGCAGTTCTTC.